This section outlines one TCR beta chain sequence together with its context. V lost 10 bases and J lost 6; bases outside the gene matches: 11. CDR1 and CDR2 from the germline V gene are MNHEY and SVGAGI. The CDR3 has 14 amino acids. This sample was included in a study of cytomegalovirus exposure and HLA in healthy donors. Vbeta (60) and Jbeta (13) primers were used in the PCR. Sequencing was performed with immunoSEQ multiplex PCR; in TCRdb, only in-frame clones are kept and a portion is missing. This sample has about 140,000 clones, with around 75% found just once. The source is a man aged 18-30 years in good health and CMV-seropositive. The V call is TRBV6-5, the J call TRBJ1-4; 7 nucleotides line up with TRBD1. Sequencing was done on a sample of PBMCs. The CDR3 region has the DNA TGTGCCACCGCCGTGTCAGGGGGACATGAAAAACTGTTTTTT. This gives the protein CATAVSGGHEKLFF.